These T cell receptor beta chains were read from a single sample in a study of T-cell memory formation after mild COVID-19. TCRdb reprocessed the 5' RACE reads with MiXCR, giving one entry per CDR3 protein. The sample holds 90,000 to 120,000 distinct CDR3 sequences, around 14% seen once. The specimen was PBMCs or a T cell subset sorted from them (not recorded which). These TCRs come from a man aged 18 to 35 who had mild COVID-19 (a few samples of this study predate the infection). Cell type and time point are not known. CDR3s include the opening cysteine and the closing phenylalanine or tryptophan. Fields, in order: clone size, J gene, V gene, D gene, CDR3 protein, CDR3 DNA. The D gene is left open where the match is weak. Clone size appears in some rows only: once, few, many, or a class for an expanded clone.

-,TRBJ2-5,TRBV5-1,-,CASSLTREETQYF,TGCGCCAGCAGCTTAACCAGAGAAGAGACCCAGTACTTC
-,TRBJ2-5,TRBV29-1,-,CSVEPRGYQETQYF,TGCAGCGTTGAACCCAGAGGGTACCAAGAGACCCAGTACTTC
few,TRBJ1-3,TRBV18,-,CASSPDSSGNTIYF,TGTGCCAGCTCACCCGACAGCTCTGGAAACACCATATATTTT
-,TRBJ1-1,TRBV9,-,CASSAPQEDEAFF,TGTGCCAGCAGCGCCCCTCAAGAGGATGAAGCTTTCTTT
few,TRBJ2-5,TRBV15,TRBD1,CATSPPDRDETQYF,TGTGCCACCAGCCCACCGGACAGGGATGAGACCCAGTACTTC
few,TRBJ2-1,TRBV15,TRBD2,CATSRDRGGSWNEQFF,TGTGCCACCAGCAGAGATCGGGGGGGGTCTTGGAATGAGCAGTTCTTC
-,TRBJ2-6,TRBV4-3,-,CASSQEEGSGANVLTF,TGCGCCAGCAGCCAAGAGGAAGGCTCTGGGGCCAACGTCCTGACTTTC
-,TRBJ1-1,TRBV4-3,-,CASSQDSDDTEAFF,TGCGCCAGCAGCCAAGATTCGGACGACACTGAAGCTTTCTTT
-,TRBJ1-1,TRBV7-9,-,CASSLLEKGAEAFF,TGTGCCAGCAGCTTGTTGGAGAAAGGGGCAGAAGCTTTCTTT
-,TRBJ2-7,TRBV3-1,TRBD1,CASSYRTGAYEQYF,TGTGCCAGCAGCTACCGGACAGGGGCCTACGAGCAGTACTTC
many,TRBJ2-1,TRBV4-2,-,CASSRGVYNEQFF,TGTGCCAGCAGCAGGGGGGTTTACAATGAGCAGTTCTTC
-,TRBJ2-7,TRBV5-4,-,CASSFSGAPYEQYF,TGTGCCAGCAGCTTTTCGGGGGCCCCCTACGAGCAGTACTTC
-,TRBJ1-1,TRBV30,-,CAWGPLTEAFF,TGTGCCTGGGGGCCGCTCACTGAAGCTTTCTTT
-,TRBJ1-2,TRBV4-1,TRBD1,CASSQIPGGGGYTF,TGCGCCAGCAGCCAAATCCCAGGGGGCGGTGGCTACACCTTC
-,TRBJ1-5,TRBV25-1,-,CASSESAGYNQPQHF,TGTGCCAGCAGTGAATCCGCAGGGTACAATCAGCCCCAGCATTTT
few,TRBJ1-1,TRBV6-2/TRBV6-3,TRBD1,CASSPTGRISTEAFF,TGTGCCAGCAGTCCGACAGGGCGAATTAGCACTGAAGCTTTCTTT
-,TRBJ1-6,TRBV4-1,-,CASSYRQTDNSPLHF,TGCGCCAGCAGCTACCGACAGACTGATAATTCACCCCTCCACTTT
-,TRBJ2-1,TRBV11-3,TRBD2,CASSLVVAGGLSYNEQFF,TGTGCCAGCAGCTTAGTGGTAGCGGGAGGGCTGTCGTACAATGAGCAGTTCTTC
few,TRBJ2-7,TRBV20-1,-,CSARAGMGYEQYF,TGCAGTGCTAGAGCCGGGATGGGCTACGAGCAGTACTTC
few,TRBJ2-1,TRBV2,TRBD2,CASSERGLAAHRDEQFF,TGTGCCAGCAGTGAAAGGGGACTAGCGGCCCACAGGGATGAGCAGTTCTTC
-,TRBJ1-1,TRBV9,TRBD1,CASSAGQGHTEAFF,TGTGCCAGCAGCGCTGGACAGGGGCACACTGAAGCTTTCTTT
-,TRBJ2-2,TRBV6-1,TRBD1,CANGQGAGELFF,TGTGCCAACGGACAGGGGGCCGGGGAGCTGTTTTTT
many,TRBJ2-3,TRBV6-2/TRBV6-3,TRBD2,CASSYLPLAGSTDTQYF,TGTGCCAGCAGTTACCTTCCGCTAGCGGGGAGCACAGATACGCAGTATTTT
few,TRBJ2-4,TRBV24-1,TRBD1,CATEGTGGIQYF,TGTGCCACTGAAGGGACAGGCGGAATTCAGTACTTC
few,TRBJ1-6,TRBV27,-,CASSLYAGDSPLHF,TGTGCCAGCAGTTTATACGCGGGGGATTCACCCCTCCACTTT
few,TRBJ2-3,TRBV9,TRBD2,CASSFFSGGASDTQYF,TGTGCCAGCAGCTTTTTTAGCGGGGGGGCTTCGGATACGCAGTATTTT
-,TRBJ2-7,TRBV25-1,-,CASSARGGQQYF,TGTGCCAGCAGCGCCAGGGGAGGTCAGCAGTACTTC